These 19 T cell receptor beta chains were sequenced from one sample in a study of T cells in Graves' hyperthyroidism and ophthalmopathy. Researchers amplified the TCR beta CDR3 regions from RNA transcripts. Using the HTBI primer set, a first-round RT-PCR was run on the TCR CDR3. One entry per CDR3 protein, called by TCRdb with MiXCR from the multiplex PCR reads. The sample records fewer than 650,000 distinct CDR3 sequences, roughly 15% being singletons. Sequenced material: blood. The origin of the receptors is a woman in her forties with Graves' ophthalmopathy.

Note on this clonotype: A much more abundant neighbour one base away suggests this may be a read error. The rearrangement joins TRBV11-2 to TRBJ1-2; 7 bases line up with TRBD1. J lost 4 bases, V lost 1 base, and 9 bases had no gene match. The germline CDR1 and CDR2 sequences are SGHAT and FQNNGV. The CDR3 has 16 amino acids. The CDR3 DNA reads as TGTGCCAGCAGCTTAGTAGCGGGACAGACCAGCTATGGCTACACCTTC. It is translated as CASSLVAGQTSYGYTF.

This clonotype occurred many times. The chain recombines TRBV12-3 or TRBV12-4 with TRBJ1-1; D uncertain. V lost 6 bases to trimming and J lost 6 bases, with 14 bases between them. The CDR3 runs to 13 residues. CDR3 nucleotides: TGTGCCAGCAGCGTCCTAGCGGCCCCTGAAGCTTTCTTT. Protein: CASSVLAAPEAFF.

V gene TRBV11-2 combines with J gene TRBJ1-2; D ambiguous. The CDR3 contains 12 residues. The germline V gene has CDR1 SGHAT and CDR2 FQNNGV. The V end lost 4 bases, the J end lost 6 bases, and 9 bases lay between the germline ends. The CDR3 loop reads CASSWEGDGYTF. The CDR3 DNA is TGTGCCAGCAGCTGGGAGGGAGATGGCTACACCTTC. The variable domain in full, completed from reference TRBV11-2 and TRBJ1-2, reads EAGVAQSPRYKIIEKRQSVAFWCNPISGHATLYWYQQILGQGPKLLIQFQNNGVVDDSQLPKDRFSAERLKGVDSTLKIQPAKLEDSAVYLCASSWEGDGYTFGSGTRLTVV.

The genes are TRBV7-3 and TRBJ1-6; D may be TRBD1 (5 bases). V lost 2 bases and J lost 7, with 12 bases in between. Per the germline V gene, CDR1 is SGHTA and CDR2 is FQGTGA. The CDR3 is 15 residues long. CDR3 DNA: TGTGCCAGCAGCTTATCGGGGGGTAGGAATTCACCCCTCCACTTT. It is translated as CASSLSGGRNSPLHF.

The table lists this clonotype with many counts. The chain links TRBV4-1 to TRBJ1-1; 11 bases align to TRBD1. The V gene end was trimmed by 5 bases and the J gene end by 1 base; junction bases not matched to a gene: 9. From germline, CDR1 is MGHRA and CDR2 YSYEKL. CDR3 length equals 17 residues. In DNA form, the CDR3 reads TGCGCCAGCAGCAAGGGACAGGGGGTCGGTTGGAACACTGAAGCTTTCTTT. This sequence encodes CASSKGQGVGWNTEAFF.

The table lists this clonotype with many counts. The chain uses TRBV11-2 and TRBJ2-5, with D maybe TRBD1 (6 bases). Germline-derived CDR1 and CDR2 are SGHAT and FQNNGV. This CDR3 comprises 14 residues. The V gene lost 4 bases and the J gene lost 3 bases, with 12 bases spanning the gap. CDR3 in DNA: TGTGCCAGCAGCTGGGGGACATTAGAAGAGACCCAGTACTTC. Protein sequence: CASSWGTLEETQYF.

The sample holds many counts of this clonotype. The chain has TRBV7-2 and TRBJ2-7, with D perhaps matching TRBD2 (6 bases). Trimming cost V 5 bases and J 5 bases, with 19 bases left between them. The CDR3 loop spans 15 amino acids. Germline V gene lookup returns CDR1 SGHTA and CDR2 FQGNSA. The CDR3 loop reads CASSTRLAAGDEQYF. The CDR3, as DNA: TGTGCCAGCAGCACACGATTAGCGGCGGGCGACGAGCAGTACTTC.

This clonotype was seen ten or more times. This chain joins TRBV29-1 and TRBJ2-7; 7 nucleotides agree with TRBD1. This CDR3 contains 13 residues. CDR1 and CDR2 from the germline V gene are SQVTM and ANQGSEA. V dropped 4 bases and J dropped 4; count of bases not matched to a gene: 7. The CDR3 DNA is TGCAGCGTTGTCGGGACAGCTCCTTACGAGCAGTACTTC. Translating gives CSVVGTAPYEQYF.

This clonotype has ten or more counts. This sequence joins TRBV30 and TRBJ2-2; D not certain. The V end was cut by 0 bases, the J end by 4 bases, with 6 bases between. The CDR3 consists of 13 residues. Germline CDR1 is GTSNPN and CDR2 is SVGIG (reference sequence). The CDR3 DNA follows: TGTGCCTGGAGTGTAGGCCCCACCGGGGAGCTGTTTTTT. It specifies CAWSVGPTGELFF. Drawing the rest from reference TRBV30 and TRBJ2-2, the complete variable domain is SQTIHQWPATLVQPVGSPLSLECTVEGTSNPNLYWYRQAAGRGLQLLFYSVGIGQISSEVPQNLSASRPQDRQFILSSKKLLLSDSGFYLCAWSVGPTGELFFGEGSRLTVL.

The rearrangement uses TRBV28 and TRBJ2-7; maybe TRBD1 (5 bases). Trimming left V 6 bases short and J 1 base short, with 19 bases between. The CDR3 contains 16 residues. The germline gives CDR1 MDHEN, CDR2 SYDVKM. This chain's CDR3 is CASSLGTRGFSYEQYF. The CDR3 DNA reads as TGTGCCAGCAGCTTAGGTACAAGGGGTTTTTCCTACGAGCAGTACTTC.

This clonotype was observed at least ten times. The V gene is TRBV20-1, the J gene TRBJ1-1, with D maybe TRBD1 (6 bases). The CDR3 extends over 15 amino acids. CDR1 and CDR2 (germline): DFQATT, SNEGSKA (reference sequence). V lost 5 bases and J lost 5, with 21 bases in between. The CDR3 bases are TGCAGTGCTTCCCGCAGGGGTTTTGGGAAAACTGAAGCTTTCTTT. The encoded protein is CSASRRGFGKTEAFF.

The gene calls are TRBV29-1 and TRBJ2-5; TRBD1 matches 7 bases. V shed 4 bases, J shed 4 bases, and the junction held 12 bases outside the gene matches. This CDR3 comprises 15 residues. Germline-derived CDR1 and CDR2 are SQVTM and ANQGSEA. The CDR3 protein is CSVAKQGSPRETQYF. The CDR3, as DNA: TGCAGCGTTGCAAAACAGGGGTCCCCTAGAGAGACCCAGTACTTC.

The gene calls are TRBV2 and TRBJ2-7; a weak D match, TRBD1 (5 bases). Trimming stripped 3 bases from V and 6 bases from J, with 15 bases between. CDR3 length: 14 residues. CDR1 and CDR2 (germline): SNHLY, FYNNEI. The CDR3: CASSDTPGQGEQYF. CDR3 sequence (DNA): TGTGCCAGCAGTGATACTCCAGGGCAGGGCGAGCAGTACTTC.

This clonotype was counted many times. CDR3 amino acids: CSAREASGRVKETQYF. CDR3 nucleotides: TGCAGTGCTAGAGAGGCTAGCGGGAGGGTTAAAGAGACCCAGTACTTC. The V gene is TRBV20-1, the J gene TRBJ2-5, with 12 positions matching TRBD2. Germline-derived CDR1 and CDR2 are DFQATT and SNEGSKA (reference sequence). V dropped 0 bases and J dropped 3; count of bases not matched to a gene: 5. This CDR3 is built from 16 residues.

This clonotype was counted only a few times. CDR3 residues: CASSPGAGYTEAFF. The CDR3 nucleotides are TGTGCCAGCAGCCCCGGGGCGGGTTACACTGAAGCTTTCTTT. This chain links TRBV11-3 with TRBJ1-1, with TRBD1 as a possible D gene (5 bases). Germline assignment: CDR1 SGHNT and CDR2 YENEEA. Trimming shortened V by 5 bases and J by 3 bases, and 13 bases separated the two germline ends. The CDR3 sequence is 14 residues long.

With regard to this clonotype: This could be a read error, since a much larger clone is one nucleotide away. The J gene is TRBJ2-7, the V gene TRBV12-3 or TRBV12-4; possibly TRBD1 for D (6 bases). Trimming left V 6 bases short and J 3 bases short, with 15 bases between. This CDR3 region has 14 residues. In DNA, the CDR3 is TGTGCCAGCAGCCTCCATGGACAGAGCTACGAGCAGTACTTC. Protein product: CASSLHGQSYEQYF.

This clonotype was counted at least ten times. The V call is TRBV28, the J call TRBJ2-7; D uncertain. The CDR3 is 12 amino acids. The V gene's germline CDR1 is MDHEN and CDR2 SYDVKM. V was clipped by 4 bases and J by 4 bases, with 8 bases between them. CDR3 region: CASSYLHYEQYF. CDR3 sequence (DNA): TGTGCCAGCAGTTACTTACATTACGAGCAGTACTTC.

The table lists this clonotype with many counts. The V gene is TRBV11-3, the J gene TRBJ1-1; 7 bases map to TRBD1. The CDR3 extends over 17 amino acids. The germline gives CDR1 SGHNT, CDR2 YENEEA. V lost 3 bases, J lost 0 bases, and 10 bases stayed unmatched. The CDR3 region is CASSFLGDSRMNTEAFF. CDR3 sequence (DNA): TGTGCCAGCAGCTTCCTGGGGGACAGTCGAATGAACACTGAAGCTTTCTTT.

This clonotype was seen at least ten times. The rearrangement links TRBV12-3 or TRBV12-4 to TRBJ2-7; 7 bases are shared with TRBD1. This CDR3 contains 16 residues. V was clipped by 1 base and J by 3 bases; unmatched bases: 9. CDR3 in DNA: TGTGCCAGCAGTTTAGGCCGGCACAGGGGTGTCTACGAGCAGTACTTC. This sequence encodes CASSLGRHRGVYEQYF.